These 17 T cell receptor beta chains share one sample of origin, sequenced in a study of technical replicates of blood from several donors. Sequenced by immunoSEQ multiplex PCR; TCRdb stores in-frame clones only, minus some. Among 75,000 to 100,000 clones listed, about 95% were seen once. The sample was T cells isolated from PBMCs. The receptors were sampled from a human donor in good health.

As concerns this clone: This CDR3 is also generated by other DNA sequences in the sample. The J gene is TRBJ2-3, the V gene TRBV19, with a weak D call TRBD2 (5 bases). The germline V and J ends were trimmed by 4 bases and 0 bases, with 5 bases remaining between them. Germline loops: CDR1 LNHDA, CDR2 SQIVND (reference sequence). This CDR3 contains 13 residues. The CDR3 spells CASSSGSTDTQYF. DNA for the CDR3: TGTGCCAGTAGTAGCGGGAGCACAGATACGCAGTATTTT.

This clone was counted once. V and J are TRBV19 and TRBJ2-7, with D possibly matching TRBD2 (5 bases). Deletions cut 1 base from V and 2 bases from J, with 15 bases between. CDR3 length: 16 amino acids. CDR1 and CDR2 from the germline V gene are LNHDA and SQIVND (reference sequence). Written as DNA, the CDR3 is TGTGCCAGTAGTATAGGGCCGCTATTGGGAGCCTACGAGCAGTACTTC. Amino acid sequence: CASSIGPLLGAYEQYF.

Comment on this clone: Germline is not matched at one junction end, which may reflect a read error. The chain has TRBV7-8 and TRBJ1-4; no definite D call. The CDR3 length is 18 residues. In germline, CDR1 is SGHVS, CDR2 FQNEAQ. In DNA form, the CDR3 reads TGTGCCAGCAGCCTAGCGCCGGGTCCCCAGAGTGTCAATGAAAAACTGTTTTTT. As protein: CASSLAPGPQSVNEKLFF. Looking up the rest from reference TRBV7-8 and TRBJ1-4 gives the full variable domain: GAGVSQSPRYKVAKRGQDVALRCDPISGHVSLFWYQQALGQGPEFLTYFQNEAQLDKSGLPSDRFFAERPEGSVSTLKIQRTQQEDSAVYLCASSLAPGPQSVNEKLFFGSGTQLSVL.

This sequence joins TRBV4-3 and TRBJ2-1; TRBD2 is a possible D gene (6 bases). CDR3 length: 17 residues. CDR1 is LGHNA, CDR2 YSLEER, per germline. V lost 0 bases and J 0 bases, leaving 12 bases between the germline ends. The CDR3 DNA sequence: TGCGCCAGCAGCCAAGATCCGGGACTGCTCTCCTACAATGAGCAGTTCTTC. Translation: CASSQDPGLLSYNEQFF.

The rearrangement links TRBV18 to TRBJ1-1; 8 bases fit TRBD1. This CDR3 comprises 15 residues. CDR1 is KGHSH, CDR2 LQKENI, per germline. Germline trimming cut 2 bases from V and 3 bases from J; bases unmatched to any gene: 5. The chain's CDR3 is CASSPGRQGHTEAFF. CDR3 in DNA: TGTGCCAGCTCACCAGGCCGACAGGGGCACACTGAAGCTTTCTTT.

This sequence joins TRBV7-9 and TRBJ2-3; 7 bases match TRBD1. V shed 6 bases and J 2 bases; nucleotides not matched to a gene: 14. This CDR3 contains 17 residues. The germline V gene encodes CDR1 SEHNR and CDR2 FQNEAQ (reference sequence). The CDR3 coding sequence is TGTGCCAGCAGGACATCCCGGGACAGATACTTCACAGATACGCAGTATTTT. Encoded protein: CASRTSRDRYFTDTQYF.

In the case of this clone: The same CDR3 also results from other DNA sequences found in this sample. This chain uses TRBV19 with TRBJ2-5; D is possibly TRBD2 (6 bases). The V gene lost 1 base and the J gene lost 4 bases, with 7 bases spanning the gap. Germline values: CDR1 LNHDA, CDR2 SQIVND (reference sequence). This CDR3 has 13 residues. The CDR3 nucleotides read TGTGCCAGTAGTATAGTCGGGGGAGAGACCCAGTACTTC. Translation gives CASSIVGGETQYF.

The gene calls are TRBV19 and TRBJ2-7, with D perhaps TRBD1 (5 bases). V lost 5 bases to trimming and J lost 6 bases, with 14 bases between them. CDR3 length: 13 residues. Germline V lookup: CDR1 LNHDA, CDR2 SQIVND (reference sequence). The CDR3 reads CASSLQGQAEQYF. As DNA, the CDR3 is TGTGCCAGTAGTCTCCAGGGCCAGGCCGAGCAGTACTTC.

The chain employs TRBV29-1 and TRBJ2-3, with D possibly matching TRBD2 (5 bases). This CDR3 is 16 amino acids long. Germline loops: CDR1 SQVTM, CDR2 ANQGSEA. V was cut by 2 bases and J by 5 bases, with 20 bases left in between. CDR3 nucleotides: TGCAGCGTTGAAATTTCCTGGGGAGTATTAGAAGATACGCAGTATTTT. Translated, it gives CSVEISWGVLEDTQYF.

This chain joins TRBV28 and TRBJ1-5; no clear D. Germline CDR1 and CDR2: MDHEN and SYDVKM. CDR3 length equals 15 residues. Deletions cut 6 bases from V and 2 bases from J, with 14 bases between. The CDR3 spells CASSSRGAGNQPQHF. CDR3 DNA sequence: TGTGCCAGCAGCTCCCGGGGTGCGGGCAATCAGCCCCAGCATTTT.

The V gene is TRBV19, the J gene TRBJ1-1; D call uncertain. In germline, CDR1 is LNHDA, CDR2 SQIVND (reference sequence). Trimming removed 5 bases at V and 1 base at J, with 11 bases between. The CDR3 extends over 14 amino acids. CDR3: CASSLNRENTEAFF. As DNA, the CDR3 is TGTGCCAGTAGTTTAAACAGAGAGAACACTGAAGCTTTCTTT.

The gene calls are TRBV2 and TRBJ2-7; 8 bases line up with TRBD2. V trimming: 11 bases; J trimming: 0 bases; junction bases outside the gene matches: 12. The CDR3 contains 15 residues. Per germline, CDR1 SNHLY and CDR2 FYNNEI. This CDR3 reads CAASTSGGGSYEQYF. CDR3 nucleotide sequence: TGTGCCGCTTCCACTAGCGGAGGGGGCTCCTACGAGCAGTACTTC.

The chain links TRBV28 to TRBJ2-2, with 8 bases matching TRBD1. The V and J ends lost 8 bases and 3 bases, in that order; junction bases with no gene match: 5. This CDR3 region has 14 residues. From germline, CDR1 is MDHEN and CDR2 SYDVKM. The CDR3 bases are TGTGCCAGCTTAATGACAGGGGACACCGGGGAGCTGTTTTTT. The encoded protein is CASLMTGDTGELFF.

The chain links TRBV6-1 to TRBJ2-7; 7 positions agree with TRBD1. V dropped 7 bases and J dropped 2; count of bases not matched to a gene: 5. Germline CDR1 MNHNS, CDR2 SASEGT. This CDR3 has 13 amino acids. CDR3 nucleotides: TGTGCCAGCACCGGGACAGATACCTACGAGCAGTACTTC. This sequence encodes CASTGTDTYEQYF.

J is TRBJ2-1 and V is TRBV19, with 11 bases identical to TRBD2. The CDR3 totals 15 residues. V gave up 7 bases and J gave up 9 bases; unmatched junction bases: 11. The germline CDR1 and CDR2 sequences are LNHDA and SQIVND (reference sequence). CDR3 nucleotide sequence: TGTGCCAGTACAGTAGCGGGAGGGGCCTATAGTGAGCAGTTCTTC. Translation gives CASTVAGGAYSEQFF.

The chain combines TRBV7-9 with TRBJ2-2; 9 positions match TRBD1. The CDR3 has 15 amino acids. From germline, CDR1 is SEHNR and CDR2 FQNEAQ (reference sequence). Unmatched junction bases numbered 5, after V lost 3 bases and J lost 6 bases. CDR3 loop: CASSFGDREPGELFF. The CDR3 nucleotides are TGTGCCAGCAGCTTCGGGGACAGGGAACCCGGGGAGCTGTTTTTT.

The rearrangement uses TRBV2 and TRBJ2-2; 8 bases are a match to TRBD2. There are 16 residues in the CDR3. Losses at the gene ends were 4 bases for V and 5 bases for J; bases not matched to a gene: 9. Germline-derived CDR1 and CDR2 are SNHLY and FYNNEI. CDR3: CASSGTSSSVTGELFF. The CDR3 nucleotides read TGTGCCAGCAGTGGGACTAGCAGCAGTGTAACCGGGGAGCTGTTTTTT.